This T cell receptor (beta chain) originates from a study of cytomegalovirus exposure and HLA in healthy donors. Findings of the study overall: Differences between HLA loci emerged in a later analysis of TCR association rates, with DRB1 most and HLA-C fewest.

With regard to this clone: What it binds is unknown.

Germline loops: CDR1 SGDLS, CDR2 YYNGEE. The V segment lost 4 bases and the J segment 8 bases; nucleotides outside the gene matches: 4. There are 14 residues in the CDR3. The PCR made use of 60 Vbeta and 13 Jbeta primers. The method was immunoSEQ multiplex PCR; TCRdb's version includes in-frame clones alone and lacks a portion of them. The sample lists approximately 130,000 clones, about 85% seen once, with about 7% in the top ten. These donors, healthy bone marrow donors, were studied. Sequenced material: PBMCs. The origin of this receptor is a woman aged 30 to 39 in good health and CMV-seropositive. The rearrangement joins TRBV9 to TRBJ2-1; TRBD2 matches at 12 bases. CDR3 region: CASSLRTSGDEQFF. The CDR3 nucleotides read TGTGCCAGCAGCCTACGGACTAGCGGGGATGAGCAGTTCTTC. The full variable domain, in which reference TRBV9 and TRBJ2-1 provide the parts outside the CDR3, is DSGVTQTPKHLITATGQRVTLRCSPRSGDLSVYWYQQSLDQGLQFLIQYYNGEERAKGNILERFSAQQFPDLHSELNLSSLELGDSALYFCASSLRTSGDEQFFGPGTRLTVL.